Shown below are 13 T cell receptor beta chains from a single sample sequenced in a study of spatial heterogeneity in lung cancer. Findings and caveats of the study: Within tumors, counts of expanded alpha and beta TCRs tracked tumor mutation counts.

Time point given: sample taken at primary tumor resection. TCRdb reprocessed the 5' RACE reads with MiXCR, giving one entry per CDR3 protein. The profile covers fewer than 20,000 distinct CDR3 sequences, with almost 6% appearing a single time and about a tenth taken by the ten largest. These TCRs are of unknown antigen specificity. This specimen was lung tumor tissue, taken at surgery. These receptors originate from a female donor with early-stage non-small cell lung cancer.

This clonotype was seen many times. This beta chain is off target for a library built for alpha chains, so its abundance means little. The rearrangement joins TRBV5-1 to TRBJ2-5; D is possibly TRBD2 (5 bases). Deletions cut 0 bases from V and 9 bases from J, with 9 bases between. This CDR3 spans 12 amino acids. CDR1 is SGHRS, CDR2 YFSETQ, per germline. The CDR3 nucleotides are TGCGCCAGCAGCTTGGAGGGCGGGCCCCAGTACTTC. Protein product: CASSLEGGPQYF.

This clonotype came up many times. This beta chain turned up in a library designed for alpha chains; as an off-target read, its abundance says little. The V and J genes are TRBV27 and TRBJ2-3; D remains unclear. Trimming stripped 7 bases from V and 14 bases from J, with 28 bases between. The length of the CDR3 is 15 residues. Germline V lookup: CDR1 MNHEY, CDR2 SMNVEV (reference sequence). CDR3 sequence reads: CASTTSVAARSAAYF. Here the CDR3 DNA reads TGTGCCAGCACAACTTCAGTGGCTGCCCGATCGGCGGCGTATTTT.

Within the sample, this clonotype is medium-sized. This beta chain turned up in a library designed for alpha chains; as an off-target read, its abundance says little. The J gene is TRBJ2-1, the V gene TRBV9; 8 positions match TRBD2. Trimming took 3 bases from V and 9 from J; bases not matched to a gene: 5. CDR1 and CDR2 from the germline V gene are SGDLS and YYNGEE. The length of the CDR3 is 13 residues. The CDR3 reads CASSDGTRVEQFF. CDR3 nucleotide sequence: TGTGCCAGCAGCGACGGGACTAGGGTTGAGCAGTTCTTC.

Note on this clonotype: A library prepared for alpha chains yielded this beta chain as an off-target read; its size is of little meaning. The rearrangement links TRBV24-1 to TRBJ2-2; D unclear. The CDR3 loop spans 12 amino acids. V gave up 3 bases and J gave up 7 bases, with 5 bases separating them. The germline CDR1 and CDR2 sequences are KGHDR and SFDVKD. Here the CDR3 DNA reads TGTGCCACCAGTGATCGACGCGGGGAGCTGTTTTTT. This sequence encodes CATSDRRGELFF.

This clonotype has a count of ten or more. This beta chain turned up in a library designed for alpha chains; as an off-target read, its abundance says little. The chain joins TRBV2 to TRBJ2-7; 9 bases line up with TRBD1. In germline, CDR1 is SNHLY, CDR2 FYNNEI. The CDR3 totals 12 residues. Germline trimming cut 6 bases from V and 6 bases from J; bases unmatched to any gene: 3. The CDR3 is CASRADRGEQYF. The CDR3 DNA reads as TGTGCCAGCAGGGCGGACAGGGGCGAGCAGTACTTC.

The table lists this clonotype with many counts. Since it is a stray read in a library aimed at alpha chains, this beta chain has a size that is not meaningful. The chain combines TRBV5-6 with TRBJ2-1; no clear D. V lost 8 bases to trimming and J lost 6 bases, with 21 bases between them. The CDR3 is 15 residues long. CDR1 is SGHDT and CDR2 is YYEEEE in the germline V gene. CDR3 nucleotides: TGTGCCAGTCACGCCCGCGACACGCTTCGCAATGAGCAGTTCTTC. This encodes CASHARDTLRNEQFF.

This clonotype was seen repeatedly, ten times or more. Found in a library prepared for alpha chains, this beta chain is an off-target read, and its abundance has little meaning. The V and J genes are TRBV7-9 and TRBJ1-5; no clear D. This CDR3 is 12 amino acids long. Germline CDR1 is SEHNR and CDR2 is FQNEAQ (reference sequence). Trimming shortened V by 5 bases and J by 5 bases, and 7 bases separated the two germline ends. For the CDR3, the DNA is TGTGCCAGCAGCGAAGATTATCAGCCCCAGCATTTT. This codes for CASSEDYQPQHF.

This clonotype was recorded many times. Little can be read into the size of this beta chain, an off-target read in a library designed for alpha chains. The V call is TRBV5-5, the J call TRBJ2-5, with 10 bases that match TRBD2. With V trimmed by 2 bases and J by 5 bases, 6 bases remained unmatched. CDR3 length equals 15 residues. Looked up from germline, CDR1 is SGHKS and CDR2 is YYEKEE (reference sequence). CDR3 in amino acids: CASSLAGGPGETQYF. CDR3 sequence (DNA): TGTGCCAGCAGCTTAGCGGGAGGGCCGGGGGAGACCCAGTACTTC.

The sample holds many counts of this clonotype. Because this beta chain is a stray read in a library intended to capture alpha chains, its abundance should not be given much weight. The chain recombines TRBV18 with TRBJ2-1; D not resolved. CDR3 size: 15 residues. Germline CDR1 reads KGHSH; CDR2 reads LQKENI. Trimming shortened V by 2 bases and J by 0 bases, and 8 bases separated the two germline ends. The CDR3 loop reads CASSPSGLSYNEQFF. CDR3 coding DNA: TGTGCCAGCTCACCAAGTGGCCTCTCCTACAATGAGCAGTTCTTC.

Ten or more counts support this clonotype. At one of its ends the junction is not consistent with the germline gene, which may arise from a read error. A library prepared for alpha chains yielded this beta chain as an off-target read; its size is of little meaning. The chain employs TRBV24-1 and TRBJ2-1, with 7 bases that match TRBD1. Germline V gene lookup returns CDR1 KGHDR and CDR2 SFDVKD. There are 14 residues in the CDR3. DNA for the CDR3: TGTGCCACCAGTGACCTAGAACAGGGGAACAAGCAATTCTTC. It encodes CATSDLEQGNKQFF.

This clonotype was detected ten times or more. A library prepared for alpha chains yielded this beta chain as an off-target read; its size is of little meaning. V is TRBV10-3 and J is TRBJ2-3, with 13 bases that match TRBD2. V lost 2 bases and J lost 2; bases outside the gene matches: 4. The V gene's germline CDR1 is ENHRY and CDR2 SYGVKD. This CDR3 has 17 residues. This CDR3 is CAISEPGLAGATDTQYF. The CDR3 nucleotides read TGTGCCATCAGTGAGCCTGGACTAGCGGGGGCCACAGATACGCAGTATTTT.

This clonotype was counted a few times. For a library built for alpha chains, this beta chain is a stray read; little rests on its size. The rearrangement joins TRBV29-1 to TRBJ2-5; no clear D gene. Germline CDR1 and CDR2: SQVTM and ANQGSEA. This CDR3 has 13 amino acids. Trimming took 0 bases from V and 5 from J, leaving 10 bases between them. The CDR3: CSVEERGEETQYF. CDR3 sequence (DNA): TGCAGCGTTGAAGAAAGAGGAGAGGAGACCCAGTACTTC.

This clonotype is medium-sized. Since the library was made to target alpha chains, this beta chain is a stray read and its abundance is not meaningful. The genes are TRBV7-3 and TRBJ2-2; 12 positions agree with TRBD2. V shed 3 bases and J 7 bases; nucleotides not matched to a gene: 9. This CDR3 spans 17 amino acids. Germline values: CDR1 SGHTA, CDR2 FQGTGA. CDR3 in amino acids: CASSFRLAGEAGGELFF. CDR3 in DNA: TGTGCCAGCAGCTTTCGACTAGCGGGAGAGGCTGGCGGGGAGCTGTTTTTT.